This T cell receptor beta chain was found in a study of blood T cells in healthy people across ages. The use of a sample-barcoded 5' primer and a J-beta primer mix characterized a second PCR of about 7 to 12 cycles. TCRdb processed the 5' RACE reads anew with MiXCR; each CDR3 protein has one entry. The table has roughly 800,000 distinct CDR3 sequences, around 25% seen once. This clonotype has a handful of counts. The target antigen is unknown. Study results and caveats: Naive T cell percentage showed a strong correlation with TCR beta diversity.

The CDR3 is made up of 13 amino acids. From germline, CDR1 is LNHDA and CDR2 SQIVND (reference sequence). Separately, the same data were catalogued under a study of T cells of mothers and their children. That paper notes: A few mothers and their six children, all healthy Caucasians, donated.

This chain joins TRBV19 and TRBJ2-7; 9 bases map to TRBD1. With the DNA end fitting TRBJ2-5 better, the J assignment may be wrong. Sequenced input: blood. This receptor was obtained from a boy aged 5-17 years in good health. The CDR3 sequence: CASIGQGKETQYF. For the CDR3, the DNA is TGTGCCAGTATCGGACAGGGGAAGGAGACCCAGTACTTC.